This T cell receptor beta chain came from a study of blood T cell repertoires in COVID-19. Assay: immunoSEQ multiplex PCR; the TCRdb copy retains only in-frame clones and omits some. The table records some 380,000 clones, about 89% of them present only once. CDR3 length: 15 residues. J gave up 4 bases and V 5 bases, and 6 bases lay outside the gene matches. Germline V gives CDR1 SEHNR, CDR2 FQNEAQ (reference sequence). This TCR was recovered from a man in his thirties or forties who had recovered from COVID-19. The sample comprised PBMCs or T cells enriched from blood (not recorded which). V gene TRBV7-9 combines with J gene TRBJ2-5, with 11 nucleotides matching TRBD1. The CDR3 DNA follows: TGTGCCAGCAGCCCCGGACAGGGGGCTAGAGAGACCCAGTACTTC. The encoded protein is CASSPGQGARETQYF.